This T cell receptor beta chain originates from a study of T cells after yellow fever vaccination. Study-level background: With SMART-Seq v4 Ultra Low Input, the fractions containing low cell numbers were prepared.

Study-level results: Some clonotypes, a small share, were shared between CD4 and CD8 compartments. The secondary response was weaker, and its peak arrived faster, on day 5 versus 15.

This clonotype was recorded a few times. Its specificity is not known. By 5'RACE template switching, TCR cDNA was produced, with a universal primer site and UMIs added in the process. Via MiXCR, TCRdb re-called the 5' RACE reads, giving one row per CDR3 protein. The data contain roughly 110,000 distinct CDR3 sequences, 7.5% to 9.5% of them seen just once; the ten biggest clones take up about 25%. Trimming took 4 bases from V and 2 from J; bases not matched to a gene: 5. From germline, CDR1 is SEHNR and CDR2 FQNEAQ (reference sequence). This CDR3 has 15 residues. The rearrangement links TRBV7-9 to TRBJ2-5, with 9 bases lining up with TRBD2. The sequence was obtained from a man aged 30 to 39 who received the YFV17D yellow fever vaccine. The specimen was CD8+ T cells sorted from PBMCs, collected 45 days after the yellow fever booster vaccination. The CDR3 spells CASSSSGETQETQYF. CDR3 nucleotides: TGTGCCAGCAGCTCTAGCGGGGAGACACAAGAGACCCAGTACTTC.